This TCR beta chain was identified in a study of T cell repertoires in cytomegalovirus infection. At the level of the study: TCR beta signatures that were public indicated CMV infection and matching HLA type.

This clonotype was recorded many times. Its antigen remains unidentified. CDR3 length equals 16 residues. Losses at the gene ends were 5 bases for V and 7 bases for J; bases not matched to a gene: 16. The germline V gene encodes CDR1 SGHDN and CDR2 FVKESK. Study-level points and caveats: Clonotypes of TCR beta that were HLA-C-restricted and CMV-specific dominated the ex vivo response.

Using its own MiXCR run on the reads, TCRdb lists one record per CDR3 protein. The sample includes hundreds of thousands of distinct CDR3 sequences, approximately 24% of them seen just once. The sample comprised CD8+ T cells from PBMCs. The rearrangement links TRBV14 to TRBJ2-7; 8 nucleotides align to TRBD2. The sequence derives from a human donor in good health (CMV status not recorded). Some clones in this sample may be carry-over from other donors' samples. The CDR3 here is CASSARSGGRPGEQYV. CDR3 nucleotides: TGTGCCAGCAGCGCAAGGAGCGGGGGCAGACCCGGAGAGCAGTACGTC.